These 8 T cell receptor beta chains were sequenced from one sample in a study of blood T cell repertoires in COVID-19. TCRdb's copy holds only in-frame clones and misses some; the assay was immunoSEQ multiplex PCR. The sample records about 200,000 clones, about 85% being singletons. Sequencing was carried out using peripheral blood. The origin of the receptors is a man aged 60 to 75 with COVID-19, enrolled during active disease.

The CDR3, as DNA: TGTGCCAGCAGTTACGCCGGGACAGATTACGAGCAGTACTTC. It codes for CASSYAGTDYEQYF. V gene TRBV6-6 combines with J gene TRBJ2-7; 7 bases match TRBD1. The CDR3 is 14 amino acids. The V gene end was trimmed by 2 bases and the J gene end by 4 bases; junction bases not matched to a gene: 5. Germline values: CDR1 MNHNY, CDR2 SVGAGI (reference sequence).

To note about this clone: This CDR3 is also generated by other DNA sequences in the sample. The chain employs TRBV19 and TRBJ2-7; D is unclear. Looked up from germline, CDR1 is LNHDA and CDR2 is SQIVND (reference sequence). CDR3 length: 15 residues. The V and J ends lost 1 base and 4 bases respectively, with 14 bases between them. CDR3 coding DNA: TGTGCCAGTAGTATAGGAGGAGCAAGATCTTACGAGCAGTACTTC. As protein: CASSIGGARSYEQYF.

This clone was observed a single time. V usage is TRBV7-3 and J usage is TRBJ1-1; tentative D call: TRBD1 (6 bases). The CDR3 is 14 residues long. Germline V gene data show CDR1 as SGHTA and CDR2 as FQGTGA. The V end lost 5 bases, the J end lost 2 bases, and 12 bases lay between the germline ends. Written as DNA, the CDR3 is TGTGCCAGCAGCCTGGACAGCGTTAACACTGAAGCTTTCTTT. This encodes CASSLDSVNTEAFF.

V is TRBV29-1 and J is TRBJ2-7; D may be TRBD2 (6 bases). The germline gives CDR1 SQVTM, CDR2 ANQGSEA. The CDR3 is 12 amino acids. V was trimmed by 7 bases and J by 6 bases, leaving 16 bases between them. This CDR3 reads CSAGGASSEQYF. CDR3 DNA: TGCAGCGCCGGCGGGGCTTCCAGCGAGCAGTACTTC.

The rearrangement links TRBV28 to TRBJ1-1; TRBD1 matches 9 bases. This CDR3 is built from 12 residues. The germline V gene has CDR1 MDHEN and CDR2 SYDVKM. V was clipped by 6 bases and J by 6 bases; unmatched bases: 2. The CDR3 region is CASSTGGPEAFF. Written as DNA, the CDR3 is TGTGCCAGCAGCACAGGGGGCCCTGAAGCTTTCTTT.

This clone came up once. This sequence joins TRBV7-9 and TRBJ1-2; 8 bases are shared with TRBD1. Losses at the gene ends were 4 bases for V and 5 bases for J; bases not matched to a gene: 6. Germline loops: CDR1 SEHNR, CDR2 FQNEAQ (reference sequence). This CDR3 is 14 amino acids long. CDR3 bases: TGTGCCAGCAGCTCGCAGGACAGGGAATATGGCTACACCTTC. Translated: CASSSQDREYGYTF.

The chain recombines TRBV6-8 with TRBJ1-4; 9 bases line up with TRBD1. Germline V CDR1 and CDR2: MNHGY, SAAAGT. The V gene end was trimmed by 0 bases and the J gene end by 6 bases; junction bases not matched to a gene: 14. The CDR3 runs 19 residues. The chain's CDR3 is CASSYSNPGQGFYDEKLFF. CDR3 DNA sequence: TGTGCCAGCAGTTACTCCAATCCGGGACAGGGTTTTTATGATGAAAAACTGTTTTTT.

The J gene is TRBJ1-5, the V gene TRBV27; 8 bases align to TRBD1. The germline V gene has CDR1 MNHEY and CDR2 SMNVEV (reference sequence). CDR3 size: 14 residues. With 3 bases clipped from V and 8 bases from J, the junction kept 6 bases outside the gene matches. The CDR3 DNA reads as TGTGCCAGCAGTTTGGGGACAGGCCTTAAGCCCCAGCATTTT. Residues: CASSLGTGLKPQHF.